The T cell receptor beta chain described here comes from a study of patients with pleural tuberculosis. This clonotype was observed at least ten times. Each CDR3 protein is one row after TCRdb ran MiXCR on the reads. This table has about 50,000 distinct CDR3 sequences, less than 9.5% appearing once. Trimming shortened V by 4 bases and J by 8 bases, and 8 bases separated the two germline ends. Germline CDR1 is MGHDK and CDR2 is SYGVNS. There are 12 residues in the CDR3. J is TRBJ1-4 and V is TRBV25-1, with D perhaps matching TRBD1 (5 bases). This TCR was recovered from a human donor with pleural tuberculosis. The CDR3, as DNA: TGTGCCAGCAGTGGGCCAGGGGAAAAACTGTTTTTT. It yields the protein CASSGPGEKLFF.